This TCR beta chain was observed in a study of T cells in women clearing cervical HPV infection. The study's findings and limits: CIN3+ cases had significantly higher TCR richness than controls; evenness did not differ. Cases carried less TRBV6-7 than controls: about 0.1% versus 0.15%.

TCR beta CDR3 amplified by multiplex PCR from roughly 1,300 ng genomic DNA. Profiled with immunoSEQ multiplex PCR; TCRdb holds only in-frame clones, not every one. This sample's table has tens of thousands of clones. As regards this clone: Its target is not known. The read ends 3 residues before the CDR3 terminus; that terminus is restored from the germline J gene.

The V end lost 3 bases, the J end lost 6 bases, and 15 bases lay between the germline ends. Germline CDR1 is MRHNA and CDR2 is SNTAGT. This CDR3 is built from 14 residues. This TCR came from a woman aged 18-70 years with a cervical HPV16 infection that either progressed to CIN3+ or cleared (not recorded which). The sample comprised blood buffy coat. The chain links TRBV6-4 to TRBJ2-7, with D perhaps matching TRBD2 (7 bases). The DNA read from the CDR3 is TGTGCCAGCAGTGAAGGGGGGGCACCCGGCGAG. It is translated as CASSEGGAPGE. The complete CDR3 protein is CASSEGGAPGEQYF.